Below, 20 T cell receptor beta chains from the same sample are listed, as sequenced in a study of TIL therapy for anti-PD-1-resistant metastatic lung cancer. Noted time point: pre-treatment sample, taken before nivolumab and TIL therapy. The tumor samples were excised metastases, mostly pleural nodules or supraclavicular lymph nodes. Sequencing used immunoSEQ v3. Sequencing used immunoSEQ multiplex PCR; TCRdb keeps in-frame clones, though not all of them. This sample has fewer than 30,000 clones; under 80% occur once, and the top ten carry about 15%. The source material was tumor tissue, sampled at baseline. These TCRs come from a woman between 30 and 80 years old with non-small cell lung cancer.

The chain recombines TRBV4-1 with TRBJ2-1; 9 positions agree with TRBD2. Germline loops: CDR1 MGHRA, CDR2 YSYEKL. J gave up 3 bases and V 1 base, and 4 bases lay outside the gene matches. CDR3 length: 16 residues. The CDR3 loop is CASSQALAGSYNEQFF. The CDR3 region has the DNA TGCGCCAGCAGCCAAGCTCTAGCGGGAAGCTACAATGAGCAGTTCTTC.

This clone was found a few times. The gene calls are TRBV28 and TRBJ1-2; a possible D gene is TRBD1 (5 bases). The CDR3 runs to 16 residues. The ends were cut back, 7 bases at V and 3 bases at J, with 21 bases in the middle. The germline V gene has CDR1 MDHEN and CDR2 SYDVKM. In DNA form, the CDR3 reads TGTGCCAGCATTAGTGAGGGGTTGGGGCTACACTATGGCTACACCTTC. It codes for CASISEGLGLHYGYTF.

This chain joins TRBV6-1 and TRBJ2-7, with 10 bases identical to TRBD1. Germline CDR1 MNHNS, CDR2 SASEGT. This CDR3 is built from 13 residues. V lost 6 bases and J lost 3; bases outside the gene matches: 2. Written as DNA, the CDR3 is TGTGCCAGCAGGGGACAGGGGCTCTACGAGCAGTACTTC. Amino acids: CASRGQGLYEQYF.

The rearrangement joins TRBV5-4 to TRBJ1-5, with D hard to call. There are 18 residues in the CDR3. Germline V gives CDR1 SGHNT, CDR2 YYREEE (reference sequence). With 4 bases removed from V and 0 bases from J, the gap between germline ends came to 20 bases. This CDR3 reads CASSPTPGRGNSNQPQHF. The CDR3 DNA is TGTGCCAGCAGCCCGACTCCGGGTCGGGGAAATAGCAATCAGCCCCAGCATTTT.

This clone was counted only a few times. V is TRBV4-2 and J is TRBJ1-3, with D perhaps TRBD1 (5 bases). Deletions cut 4 bases from V and 4 bases from J, with 14 bases between. Germline CDR1 LGHNA, CDR2 YNFKEQ. This CDR3 is built from 15 residues. CDR3 sequence: CASSPWPTEGNTIYF. The DNA for the CDR3 is TGTGCCAGCAGCCCTTGGCCGACAGAGGGAAACACCATATATTTT.

The chain employs TRBV15 and TRBJ1-1, with TRBD1 as a possible D gene (6 bases). Germline CDR1 LNHNV, CDR2 YYDKDF (reference sequence). The CDR3 length is 17 residues. V lost 4 bases to trimming and J lost 1 base, with 19 bases between them. CDR3 in DNA: TGTGCCACCAGCACCCACACCGGGGGGGCGCAGAACACTGAAGCTTTCTTT. Translation gives CATSTHTGGAQNTEAFF.

The CDR3 DNA reads TGTGCCAGCGGCAGGGGGCGGACTGAAGCTTTCTTT. Protein product: CASGRGRTEAFF. V usage is TRBV27 and J usage is TRBJ1-1, with TRBD1 matching 8 bases. This CDR3 is 12 amino acids long. V gave up 8 bases and J gave up 5 bases; unmatched junction bases: 4. Germline values: CDR1 MNHEY, CDR2 SMNVEV (reference sequence).

The chain couples TRBV5-4 to TRBJ2-1, with 9 bases aligning to TRBD2. Per germline, CDR1 SGHNT and CDR2 YYREEE (reference sequence). This CDR3 has 17 amino acids. V gave up 3 bases and J gave up 7 bases; unmatched junction bases: 14. The CDR3 here is CASSSSASGARGNEQFF. DNA for the CDR3: TGTGCCAGCAGCTCGTCGGCTAGCGGGGCCAGGGGGAATGAGCAGTTCTTC.

This chain joins TRBV2 and TRBJ2-5; D not resolved. V shed 4 bases and J shed 3 bases, with 9 bases lying between them. CDR1 is SNHLY and CDR2 is FYNNEI in the germline V gene. There are 13 residues in the CDR3. For the CDR3, the DNA is TGTGCCAGCAGTGTCGGCCAGAAAGAGACCCAGTACTTC. This codes for CASSVGQKETQYF.

This clone was observed a few times. This chain joins TRBV5-4 and TRBJ2-6; weak D call: TRBD2 (5 bases). Between the trimmed V and J ends, which lost 1 base and 9 bases, there was a span of 11 bases. This CDR3 is 14 amino acids long. Germline V lookup: CDR1 SGHNT, CDR2 YYREEE (reference sequence). This chain's CDR3 is CASSLHGNYNVLTF. CDR3 DNA sequence: TGTGCCAGCAGCTTGCACGGGAACTACAACGTCCTGACTTTC.

V and J are TRBV15 and TRBJ2-7; D is unresolved. Trimming pared 0 bases from V and 2 bases from J, leaving 11 bases between. CDR1 is LNHNV and CDR2 is YYDKDF in the germline V gene (reference sequence). The CDR3 consists of 15 residues. CDR3: CATSRDLTKTYEQYF. In DNA form, the CDR3 reads TGTGCCACCAGCAGAGATCTAACTAAGACCTACGAGCAGTACTTC.

This clone turned up a few times. The CDR3 region has the DNA TGTGCCAGCAACAAGGACGGCGCAAGTGGCTACACCTTC. Its translation is CASNKDGASGYTF. The J gene is TRBJ1-2, the V gene TRBV27; D is uncertain. In germline, CDR1 is MNHEY, CDR2 SMNVEV (reference sequence). The CDR3 runs to 13 residues. V shed 7 bases and J shed 7 bases, with 16 bases lying between them.

This clone came up a few times. The chain employs TRBV2 and TRBJ1-5; D may be TRBD1 (5 bases). The V end was cut by 5 bases, the J end by 4 bases, with 15 bases between. The CDR3 is 15 residues long. Per the germline V gene, CDR1 is SNHLY and CDR2 is FYNNEI. In DNA form, the CDR3 reads TGTGCCAGCAGTAGGGAATCAGGGCGAAATCAGCCCCAGCATTTT. Its translation is CASSRESGRNQPQHF.

The chain is built from TRBV5-1 and TRBJ1-1; D is ambiguous. V lost 0 bases and J 2 bases, leaving 8 bases between the germline ends. Germline loops: CDR1 SGHRS, CDR2 YFSETQ. The CDR3 has 14 residues. The CDR3 DNA reads as TGCGCCAGCAGCTTGGCCCAGACCAACACTGAAGCTTTCTTT. It specifies CASSLAQTNTEAFF.

This clone was seen only a few times. The chain carries TRBV16 and TRBJ2-7, with 8 bases identical to TRBD1. The CDR3 covers 17 residues. The junction had 13 bases not matched to a gene; V was cut back by 4 bases and J by 2 bases. In germline, CDR1 is KGHSY, CDR2 FQNENV. CDR3 nucleotide sequence: TGTGCCAGCAGCCTCAACCTCCGGGACAGGACCACCTACGAGCAGTACTTC. This codes for CASSLNLRDRTTYEQYF. The complete variable domain, with remaining parts taken from reference TRBV16 and TRBJ2-7, reads GEEVAQTPKHLVRGEGQKAKLYCAPIKGHSYVFWYQQVLKNEFKFLISFQNENVFDETGMPKERFSAKCLPNSPCSLEIQATKLEDSAVYFCASSLNLRDRTTYEQYFGPGTRLTVT.

This clone was detected only a few times. The chain has TRBV5-5 and TRBJ2-2; D is ambiguous. There are 13 residues in the CDR3. V was trimmed by 2 bases and J by 4 bases, leaving 6 bases between them. CDR1 SGHKS and CDR2 YYEKEE come from the germline V gene (reference sequence). The CDR3 DNA reads as TGTGCCAGCAGCTTCGGTCTCACCGGGGAGCTGTTTTTT. This gives the protein CASSFGLTGELFF.

The chain has TRBV2 and TRBJ2-1; no clear D gene. This CDR3 has 14 residues. Germline V CDR1 and CDR2: SNHLY, FYNNEI. V was shortened by 7 bases and J by 0 bases, with 10 bases between the two germline ends. The DNA of the CDR3 is TGTGCCAGCATTTCGCGCGACTCCTACAATGAGCAGTTCTTC. Translating it yields CASISRDSYNEQFF.

The CDR3, as DNA: TGTGCCAGCAGCCTGGGACAGGGGGCCAGGGAGCAGTACTTC. Its protein is CASSLGQGAREQYF. The chain combines TRBV6-5 with TRBJ2-7; 12 bases are shared with TRBD1. This CDR3 is 14 amino acids long. Germline V gives CDR1 MNHEY, CDR2 SVGAGI. Trimming cost V 6 bases and J 7 bases; bases outside gene matches: 7.

The rearrangement joins TRBV5-1 to TRBJ2-1; 7 nucleotides agree with TRBD2. Looked up from germline, CDR1 is SGHRS and CDR2 is YFSETQ. This CDR3 has 12 residues. Unmatched junction bases numbered 2, after V lost 5 bases and J lost 6 bases. The CDR3 spells CASRTSINEQFF. The CDR3 DNA is TGCGCCAGCAGGACTAGCATCAATGAGCAGTTCTTC.

The chain is built from TRBV6-4 and TRBJ1-2; the D is unclear. Trimming removed 0 bases at V and 3 bases at J, with 17 bases between. This CDR3 spans 17 amino acids. Looked up from germline, CDR1 is MRHNA and CDR2 is SNTAGT. The CDR3 spells CASSDSFRPWGDYGYTF. The CDR3 coding sequence is TGTGCCAGCAGTGACTCGTTTCGCCCCTGGGGTGACTATGGCTACACCTTC.